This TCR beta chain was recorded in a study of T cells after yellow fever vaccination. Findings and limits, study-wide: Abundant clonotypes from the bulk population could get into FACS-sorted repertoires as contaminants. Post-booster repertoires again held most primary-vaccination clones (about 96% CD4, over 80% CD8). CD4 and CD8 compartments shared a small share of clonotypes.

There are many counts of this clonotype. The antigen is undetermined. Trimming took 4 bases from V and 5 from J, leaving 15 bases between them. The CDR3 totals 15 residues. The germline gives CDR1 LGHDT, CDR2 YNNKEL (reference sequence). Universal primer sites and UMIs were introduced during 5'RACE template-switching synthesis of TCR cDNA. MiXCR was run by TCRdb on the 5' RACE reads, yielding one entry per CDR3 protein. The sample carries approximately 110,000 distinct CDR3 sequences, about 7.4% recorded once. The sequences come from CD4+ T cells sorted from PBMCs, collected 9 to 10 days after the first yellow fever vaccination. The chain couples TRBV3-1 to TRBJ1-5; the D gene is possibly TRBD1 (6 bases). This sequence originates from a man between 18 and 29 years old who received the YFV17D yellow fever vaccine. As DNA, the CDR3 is TGTGCCAGCAGCCGAGGGGGGGGCGGGTATCAGCCCCAGCATTTT. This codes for CASSRGGGGYQPQHF. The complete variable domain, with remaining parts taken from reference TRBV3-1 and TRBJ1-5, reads DTAVSQTPKYLVTQMGNDKSIKCEQNLGHDTMYWYKQDSKKFLKIMFSYNNKELIINETVPNRFSPKSPDKAHLNLHINSLELGDSAVYFCASSRGGGGYQPQHFGDGTRLSIL.